This paragraph reports one TCR beta chain. Per the authors' pipeline: Nucleated cell number was recorded as an estimate derived from reference gene primer amplification. Libraries were prepared by immunoSEQ multiplex PCR; TCRdb keeps only in-frame clonotypes and omits some of them. For V, J and clone size, that table is used; D and trimming come from the DNA. The repertoire holds 350,000 to 400,000 clones, with approximately 90% as singletons. Cohort assignment relied on participant-reported clinical history. Recovered status in Cohort 3 required two negative PCRs, clearance, or symptom resolution. V lost 0 bases and J 4 bases, leaving 13 bases between the germline ends. This CDR3 has 16 residues. Germline lookup yields CDR1 MNHNY and CDR2 SVGAGI (reference sequence). The data derive from a study of blood T cell repertoires in COVID-19. Study overall: Sources were T cells, B-cell-depleted T cells, or PBMCs; the material itself was cDNA or gDNA.

The chain carries TRBV6-6 and TRBJ1-3; D uncertain. Material: PBMCs or T cells enriched from blood (not recorded which). The TCR originated in a woman in her late teens or twenties who had recovered from COVID-19. The CDR3 nucleotides read TGTGCCAGCAGTTACTCGACGACTTCTAAAGGAAACACCATATATTTT. Translation gives CASSYSTTSKGNTIYF.